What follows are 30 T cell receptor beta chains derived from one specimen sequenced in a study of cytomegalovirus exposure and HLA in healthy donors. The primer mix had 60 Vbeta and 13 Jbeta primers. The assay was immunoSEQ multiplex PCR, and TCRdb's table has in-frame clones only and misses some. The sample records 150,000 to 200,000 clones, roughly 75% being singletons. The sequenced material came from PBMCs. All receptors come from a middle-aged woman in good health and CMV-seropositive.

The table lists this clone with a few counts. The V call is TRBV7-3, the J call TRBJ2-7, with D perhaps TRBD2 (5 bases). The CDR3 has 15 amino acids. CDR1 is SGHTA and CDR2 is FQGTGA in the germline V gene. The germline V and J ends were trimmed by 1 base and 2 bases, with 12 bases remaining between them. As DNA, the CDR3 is TGTGCCAGCAGCTTAATAGCTGAGGGTACCTACGAGCAGTACTTC. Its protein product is CASSLIAEGTYEQYF. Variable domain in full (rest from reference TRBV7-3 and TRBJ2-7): GAGVSQTPSNKVTEKGKYVELRCDPISGHTALYWYRQSLGQGPEFLIYFQGTGAADDSGLPNDRFFAVRPEGSVSTLKIQRTERGDSAVYLCASSLIAEGTYEQYFGPGTRLTVT.

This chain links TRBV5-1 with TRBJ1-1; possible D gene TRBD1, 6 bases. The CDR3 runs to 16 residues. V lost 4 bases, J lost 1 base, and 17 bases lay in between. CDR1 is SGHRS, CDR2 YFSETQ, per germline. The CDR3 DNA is TGCGCCAGCAGCACTCGGGCAGGGGAGCGGAACACTGAAGCTTTCTTT. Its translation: CASSTRAGERNTEAFF.

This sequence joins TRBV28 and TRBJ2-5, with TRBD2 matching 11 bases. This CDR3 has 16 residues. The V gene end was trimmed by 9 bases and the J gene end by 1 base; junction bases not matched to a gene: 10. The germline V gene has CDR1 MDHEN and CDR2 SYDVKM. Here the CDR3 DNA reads TGTGCCAGTAAAACGGGACTAGCGGAGATCCAAGAGACCCAGTACTTC. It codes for CASKTGLAEIQETQYF. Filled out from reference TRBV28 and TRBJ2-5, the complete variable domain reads DVKVTQSSRYLVKRTGEKVFLECVQDMDHENMFWYRQDPGLGLRLIYFSYDVKMKEKGDIPEGYSVSREKKERFSLILESASTNQTSMYLCASKTGLAEIQETQYFGPGTRLLVL.

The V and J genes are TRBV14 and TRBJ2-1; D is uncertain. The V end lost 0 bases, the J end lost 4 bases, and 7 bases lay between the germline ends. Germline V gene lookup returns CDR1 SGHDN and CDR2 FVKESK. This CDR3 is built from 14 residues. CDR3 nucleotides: TGTGCCAGCAGCCAAGATCCCAGGTACAATGAGCAGTTCTTC. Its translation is CASSQDPRYNEQFF.

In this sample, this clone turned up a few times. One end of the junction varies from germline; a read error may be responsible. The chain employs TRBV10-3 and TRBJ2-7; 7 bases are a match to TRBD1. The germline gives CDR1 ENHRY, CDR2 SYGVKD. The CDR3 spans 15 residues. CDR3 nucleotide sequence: TGTGCCAGCAGTTACCACGGGACAGTGGGCTACGAGCAGTACTTC. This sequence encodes CASSYHGTVGYEQYF.

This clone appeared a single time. This CDR3 is CASSQDALAGLNNEQFF. CDR3 in DNA: TGCGCCAGCAGCCAAGATGCACTAGCGGGTCTAAACAATGAGCAGTTCTTC. This chain joins TRBV4-1 and TRBJ2-1; 9 bases are a match to TRBD2. The CDR3 runs 17 residues. CDR1 MGHRA and CDR2 YSYEKL come from the germline V gene. V was clipped by 0 bases and J by 5 bases; unmatched bases: 8.

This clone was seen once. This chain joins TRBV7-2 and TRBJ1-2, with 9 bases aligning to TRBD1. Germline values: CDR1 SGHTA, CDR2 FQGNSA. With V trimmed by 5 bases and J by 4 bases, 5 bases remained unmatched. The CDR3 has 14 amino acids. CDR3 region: CASSSWDRAYGYTF. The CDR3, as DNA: TGTGCCAGCAGCAGCTGGGACAGGGCCTATGGCTACACCTTC.

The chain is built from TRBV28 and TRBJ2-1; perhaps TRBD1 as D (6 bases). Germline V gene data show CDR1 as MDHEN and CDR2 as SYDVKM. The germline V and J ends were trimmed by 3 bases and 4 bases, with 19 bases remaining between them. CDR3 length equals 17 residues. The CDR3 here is CASSFFSRRGIYNEQFF. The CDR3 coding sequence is TGTGCCAGCAGTTTTTTTTCTCGCAGGGGAATTTACAATGAGCAGTTCTTC. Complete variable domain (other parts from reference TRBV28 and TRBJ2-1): DVKVTQSSRYLVKRTGEKVFLECVQDMDHENMFWYRQDPGLGLRLIYFSYDVKMKEKGDIPEGYSVSREKKERFSLILESASTNQTSMYLCASSFFSRRGIYNEQFFGPGTRLTVL.

Here the CDR3 DNA reads TGTGCCAGCTCACCACTTTCCCCGGGGGGCACTGAAGCTTTCTTT. It yields the protein CASSPLSPGGTEAFF. V usage is TRBV18 and J usage is TRBJ1-1, with TRBD1 as a possible D gene (5 bases). Trimming shortened V by 1 base and J by 4 bases, and 13 bases separated the two germline ends. This CDR3 has 15 amino acids. Looked up from germline, CDR1 is KGHSH and CDR2 is LQKENI.

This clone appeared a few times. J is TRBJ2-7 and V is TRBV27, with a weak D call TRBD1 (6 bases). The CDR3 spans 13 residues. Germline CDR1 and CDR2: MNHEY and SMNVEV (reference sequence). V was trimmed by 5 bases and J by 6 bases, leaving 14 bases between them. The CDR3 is CASSAGIGGEQYF. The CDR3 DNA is TGTGCCAGCAGTGCCGGCATAGGGGGCGAGCAGTACTTC.

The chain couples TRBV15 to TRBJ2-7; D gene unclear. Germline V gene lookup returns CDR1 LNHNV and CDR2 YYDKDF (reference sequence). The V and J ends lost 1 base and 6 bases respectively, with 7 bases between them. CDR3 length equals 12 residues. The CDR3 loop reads CATSRVGLEQYF. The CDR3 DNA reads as TGTGCCACCAGCAGAGTTGGGCTCGAGCAGTACTTC.

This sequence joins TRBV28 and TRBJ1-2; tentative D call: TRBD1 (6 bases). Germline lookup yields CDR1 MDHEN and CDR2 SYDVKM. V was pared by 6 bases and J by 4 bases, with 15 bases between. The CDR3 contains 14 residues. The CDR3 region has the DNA TGTGCCAGCAGCGTGCCCGGGACAACCTATGGCTACACCTTC. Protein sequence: CASSVPGTTYGYTF.

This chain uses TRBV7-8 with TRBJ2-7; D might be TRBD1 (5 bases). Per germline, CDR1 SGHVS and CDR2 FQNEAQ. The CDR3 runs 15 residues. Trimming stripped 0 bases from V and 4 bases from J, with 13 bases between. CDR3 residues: CASSLAAGSQYEQYF. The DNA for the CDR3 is TGTGCCAGCAGCTTAGCCGCAGGGTCCCAGTACGAGCAGTACTTC.

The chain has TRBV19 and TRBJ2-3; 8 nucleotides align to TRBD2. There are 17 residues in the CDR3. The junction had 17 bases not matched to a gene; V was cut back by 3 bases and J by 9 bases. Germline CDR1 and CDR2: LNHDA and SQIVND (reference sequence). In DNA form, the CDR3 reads TGTGCCAGTAGTATTCGAGACCTTATGACCTTAGCGGGGACGCAGTATTTT. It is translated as CASSIRDLMTLAGTQYF.

CDR3 in DNA: TGTGCCAGCAGTTTACGGGGGAACCAGCCCCAGCATTTT. Its protein is CASSLRGNQPQHF. The chain links TRBV27 to TRBJ1-5; TRBD1 is a possible D gene (5 bases). This CDR3 is built from 13 residues. With 2 bases removed from V and 7 bases from J, the gap between germline ends came to 9 bases. Looked up from germline, CDR1 is MNHEY and CDR2 is SMNVEV (reference sequence).

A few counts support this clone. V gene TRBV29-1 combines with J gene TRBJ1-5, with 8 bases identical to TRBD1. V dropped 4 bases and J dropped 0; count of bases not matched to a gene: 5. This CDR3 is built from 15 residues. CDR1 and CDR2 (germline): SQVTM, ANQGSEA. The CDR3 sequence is CSVGLQGVSNQPQHF. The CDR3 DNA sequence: TGCAGCGTTGGCTTACAGGGGGTTAGCAATCAGCCCCAGCATTTT.

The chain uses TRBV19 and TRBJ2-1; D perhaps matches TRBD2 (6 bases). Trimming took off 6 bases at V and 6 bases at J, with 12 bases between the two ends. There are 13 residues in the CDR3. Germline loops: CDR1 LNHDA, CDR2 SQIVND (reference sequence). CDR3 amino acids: CASSWGVGNEQFF. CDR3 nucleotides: TGTGCCAGTAGCTGGGGGGTAGGCAATGAGCAGTTCTTC.

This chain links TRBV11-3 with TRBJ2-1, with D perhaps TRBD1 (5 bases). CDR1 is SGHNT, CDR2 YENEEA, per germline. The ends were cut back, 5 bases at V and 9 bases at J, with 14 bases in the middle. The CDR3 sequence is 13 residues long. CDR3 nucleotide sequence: TGTGCCAGCAGCCAAATCCCCGACAGTGAGCAGTTCTTC. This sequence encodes CASSQIPDSEQFF.

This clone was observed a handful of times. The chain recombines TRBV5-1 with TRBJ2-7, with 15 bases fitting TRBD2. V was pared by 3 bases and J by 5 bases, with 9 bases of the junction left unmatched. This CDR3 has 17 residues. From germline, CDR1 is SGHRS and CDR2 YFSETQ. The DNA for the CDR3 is TGCGCCAGCAGCTGGGGGACTAGCGGGAGGTTACTCAACGAGCAGTACTTC. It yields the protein CASSWGTSGRLLNEQYF.

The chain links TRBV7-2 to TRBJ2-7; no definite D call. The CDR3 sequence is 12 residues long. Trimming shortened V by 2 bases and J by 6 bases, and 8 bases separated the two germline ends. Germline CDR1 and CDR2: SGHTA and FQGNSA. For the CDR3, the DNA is TGTGCCAGCAGCTTAACCCTGGCCGAGCAGTACTTC. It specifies CASSLTLAEQYF.

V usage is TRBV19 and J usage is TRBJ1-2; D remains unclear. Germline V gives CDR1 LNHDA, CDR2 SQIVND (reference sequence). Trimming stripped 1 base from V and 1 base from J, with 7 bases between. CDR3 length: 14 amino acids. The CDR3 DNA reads TGTGCCAGTAGTATAGGTGCGGGTAACTATGGCTACACCTTC. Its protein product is CASSIGAGNYGYTF.

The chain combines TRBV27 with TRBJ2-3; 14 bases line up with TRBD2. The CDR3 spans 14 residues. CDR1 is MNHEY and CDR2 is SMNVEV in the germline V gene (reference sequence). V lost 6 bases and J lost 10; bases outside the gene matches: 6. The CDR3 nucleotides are TGTGCCAGCAGCAGGACTAGCGGGGGGCATGCGCAGTATTTT. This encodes CASSRTSGGHAQYF.

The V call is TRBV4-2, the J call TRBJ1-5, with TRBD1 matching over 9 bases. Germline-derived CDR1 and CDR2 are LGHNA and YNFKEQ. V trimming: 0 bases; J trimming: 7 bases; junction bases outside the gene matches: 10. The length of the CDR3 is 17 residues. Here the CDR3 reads CASSQEGNRGPRQPQHF. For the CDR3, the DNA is TGTGCCAGCAGCCAAGAGGGGAACAGGGGGCCACGGCAGCCCCAGCATTTT.

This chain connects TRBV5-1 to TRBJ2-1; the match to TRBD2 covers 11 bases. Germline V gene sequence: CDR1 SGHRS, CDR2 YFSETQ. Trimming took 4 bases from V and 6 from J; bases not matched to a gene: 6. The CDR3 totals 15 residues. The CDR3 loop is CASSPTSGRLNEQFF. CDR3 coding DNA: TGCGCCAGCAGCCCCACTAGCGGGAGACTCAATGAGCAGTTCTTC.

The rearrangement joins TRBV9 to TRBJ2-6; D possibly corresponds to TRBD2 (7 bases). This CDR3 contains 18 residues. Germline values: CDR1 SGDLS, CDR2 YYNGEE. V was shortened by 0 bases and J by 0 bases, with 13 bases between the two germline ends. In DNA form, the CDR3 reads TGTGCCAGCAGCGTAGATACGGGGGGACACTCTGGGGCCAACGTCCTGACTTTC. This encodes CASSVDTGGHSGANVLTF.

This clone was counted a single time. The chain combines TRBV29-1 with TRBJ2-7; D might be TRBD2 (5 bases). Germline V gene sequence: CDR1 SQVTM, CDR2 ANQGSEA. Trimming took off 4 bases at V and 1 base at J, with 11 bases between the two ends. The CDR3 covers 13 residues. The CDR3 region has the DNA TGCAGCGTTGCTCCGACGGGGTCCTACGAGCAGTACTTC. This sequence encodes CSVAPTGSYEQYF.

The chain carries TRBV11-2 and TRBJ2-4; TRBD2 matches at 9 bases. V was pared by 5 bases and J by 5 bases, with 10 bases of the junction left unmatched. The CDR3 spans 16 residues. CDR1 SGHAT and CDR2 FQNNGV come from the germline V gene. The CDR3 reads CASSPLASGTQNIQYF. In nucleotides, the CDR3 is TGTGCCAGCAGCCCCCTGGCTAGCGGGACCCAAAACATTCAGTACTTC.

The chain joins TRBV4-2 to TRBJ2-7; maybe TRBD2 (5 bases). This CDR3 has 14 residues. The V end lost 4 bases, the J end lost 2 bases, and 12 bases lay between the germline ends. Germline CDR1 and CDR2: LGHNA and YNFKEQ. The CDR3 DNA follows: TGTGCCAGCAGCCCCACCTCGGGGACCTACGAGCAGTACTTC. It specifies CASSPTSGTYEQYF.

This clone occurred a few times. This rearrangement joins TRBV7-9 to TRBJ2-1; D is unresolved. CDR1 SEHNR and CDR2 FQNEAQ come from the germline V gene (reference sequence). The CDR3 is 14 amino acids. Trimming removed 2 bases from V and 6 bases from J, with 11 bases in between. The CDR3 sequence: CASSLSASTNEQFF. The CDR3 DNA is TGTGCCAGCAGCTTATCGGCTAGTACCAATGAGCAGTTCTTC.

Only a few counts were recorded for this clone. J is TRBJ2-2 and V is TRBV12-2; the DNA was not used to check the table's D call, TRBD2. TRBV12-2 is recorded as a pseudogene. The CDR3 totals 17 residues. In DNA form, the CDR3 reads TGTGCAAGTCGCTTAGGGGGGCGGGAGAGTAGGACCGGGGAGCTGTTTTTT. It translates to CASRLGGRESRTGELFF.